The source of this T cell receptor (beta chain) is a study of shared clonotypes between healthy human individuals. J was trimmed by 1 base and V by 1 base; bases with no gene match: 4. Germline-derived CDR1 and CDR2 are SGHTA and FQGNSA. The CDR3 has 16 residues. Note on this clone: Its specificity is unknown.

Study observations and caveats: Only blood was sampled; tissue repertoires likely differ. In a handful of donors, around 5% of naive CD4 clonotypes appeared in common. Clonotype sharing among donors likely depends on sequencing depth.

The repertoire was sequenced with immunoSEQ multiplex PCR; TCRdb's copy has only in-frame clones and lacks some. The sample lists 950,000 to 1,100,000 clones, about 70% occurring once. Sequenced input: memory CD4+ T cells sorted from blood. Subset of the sample: CD45RA-negative fraction. This clonotype was sampled from a man in his late teens or twenties in good health. This chain joins TRBV7-2 and TRBJ2-3; 8 nucleotides agree with TRBD2. The CDR3 protein is CASSLGPGGGTDTQYF. The CDR3 DNA is TGTGCCAGCAGCTTAGGGCCGGGAGGGGGCACAGATACGCAGTATTTT.